These 15 T cell receptor beta chains originate from one sample sequenced in a study of blood T cell repertoires in COVID-19 (dated by TCRdb to about 2020). Library creation used the immunoSEQ multiplex PCR assay. In TCRdb, the immuneACCESS table is reduced to in-frame sequences with V and J assigned. These tables do not hold every clone; where another copy was compared, an unresolved V gene accounts for under half, and the others remain unexplained. The sample profile shows hundreds of thousands of clones; around 87% of them were found once. Jointly, the top ten make up 1% to 1.3% of the sample. Sequenced material: PBMCs or T cells enriched from blood (not recorded which). The receptors stem from a man between 25 and 39 years old who had recovered from COVID-19.

This chain links TRBV20-1 with TRBJ2-1; weak D call: TRBD1 (6 bases). Germline values: CDR1 DFQATT, CDR2 SNEGSKA (reference sequence). The CDR3 is 10 amino acids. V lost 5 bases and J lost 16, with 15 bases in between. The CDR3 DNA is TGCAGTGCTGTCCGGGACAAAGGATTCTTC. Its translation: CSAVRDKGFF.

V usage is TRBV18 and J usage is TRBJ2-2; D perhaps matches TRBD2 (6 bases). V lost 6 bases and J lost 5, with 16 bases in between. The CDR3 has 15 residues. CDR1 KGHSH and CDR2 LQKENI come from the germline V gene. The CDR3 coding sequence is TGTGCCAGCTCCCGGACTACCGAAGGGACCGGGGAGCTGTTTTTT. It specifies CASSRTTEGTGELFF.

This sequence joins TRBV6-5 and TRBJ2-7; tentative D call: TRBD2 (6 bases). V was trimmed by 6 bases and J by 1 base, leaving 16 bases between them. The CDR3 length is 15 residues. Germline V gene sequence: CDR1 MNHEY, CDR2 SVGAGI. The CDR3 DNA follows: TGTGCCAGCAGAGCCCGTTCGGAGGGATCCTACGAGCAGTACTTC. As protein: CASRARSEGSYEQYF.

The chain has TRBV10-2 and TRBJ2-3, with D unresolved. The germline V and J ends were trimmed by 4 bases and 7 bases, with 9 bases remaining between them. The CDR3 is made up of 12 amino acids. Germline CDR1 is WSHSY and CDR2 is SAAADI. CDR3 amino acids: CASSGLYYTQYF. The CDR3 DNA sequence: TGCGCCAGCAGTGGACTGTACTATACGCAGTATTTT.

This chain links TRBV18 with TRBJ1-1; no clear D. Trimming stripped 6 bases from V and 4 bases from J, with 21 bases between. CDR3 length: 16 residues. Per the germline V gene, CDR1 is KGHSH and CDR2 is LQKENI. CDR3 in amino acids: CASSPSIEDFGTEAFF. Written as DNA, the CDR3 is TGTGCCAGCTCCCCCAGTATTGAGGATTTTGGCACTGAAGCTTTCTTT.

The chain has TRBV28 and TRBJ1-4; weak D call: TRBD1 (5 bases). The V gene's germline CDR1 is MDHEN and CDR2 SYDVKM. V was trimmed by 5 bases and J by 4 bases, leaving 14 bases between them. CDR3 length equals 15 residues. CDR3 DNA: TGTGCCAGCAGTATCCCAACAGGAATTAATGAAAAACTGTTTTTT. It encodes CASSIPTGINEKLFF. The entire variable domain, with the rest obtained from reference TRBV28 and TRBJ1-4, is as follows: DVKVTQSSRYLVKRTGEKVFLECVQDMDHENMFWYRQDPGLGLRLIYFSYDVKMKEKGDIPEGYSVSREKKERFSLILESASTNQTSMYLCASSIPTGINEKLFFGSGTQLSVL.

Worth noting for this clone: Other DNA sequences in this sample translate to the same CDR3. The rearrangement uses TRBV5-1 and TRBJ1-5; D unclear. The CDR3 has 13 residues. Trimming removed 1 base from V and 2 bases from J, with 4 bases in between. Germline CDR1 is SGHRS and CDR2 is YFSETQ. This CDR3 is CASSLSGNQPQHF. CDR3 bases: TGCGCCAGCAGCTTGTCAGGCAATCAGCCCCAGCATTTT.

V is TRBV5-1 and J is TRBJ2-5; perhaps TRBD2 as D (7 bases). Trimming cost V 1 base and J 7 bases, with 20 bases left between them. The CDR3 is made up of 16 amino acids. Per germline, CDR1 SGHRS and CDR2 YFSETQ. Here the CDR3 DNA reads TGCGCCAGCAGCTTGTATACACTAGCGATACAGGGGACCCAGTACTTC. Protein sequence: CASSLYTLAIQGTQYF.

This clone was counted a single time. The genes are TRBV2 and TRBJ2-2, with D maybe TRBD2 (6 bases). Germline values: CDR1 SNHLY, CDR2 FYNNEI. This CDR3 contains 17 residues. Trimming took 3 bases from V and 1 from J, leaving 15 bases between them. The DNA for the CDR3 is TGTGCCAGCAGTGAGGAGGGCCGTGGGGGGAACACCGGGGAGCTGTTTTTT. This codes for CASSEEGRGGNTGELFF.

The V and J genes are TRBV30 and TRBJ1-5; 10 nucleotides align to TRBD1. The germline V gene encodes CDR1 GTSNPN and CDR2 SVGIG (reference sequence). With V trimmed by 8 bases and J by 2 bases, 3 bases remained unmatched. The CDR3 loop spans 13 amino acids. CDR3 residues: CAVGTGGNQPQHF. The CDR3 DNA sequence: TGTGCCGTCGGGACAGGGGGCAATCAGCCCCAGCATTTT.

This rearrangement joins TRBV5-1 to TRBJ2-2, with D perhaps TRBD2 (6 bases). Germline V gene lookup returns CDR1 SGHRS and CDR2 YFSETQ. The length of the CDR3 is 15 residues. V dropped 2 bases and J dropped 1 base, with 9 bases sitting between them. The CDR3 is CASSLGTENTGELFF. CDR3 nucleotide sequence: TGCGCCAGCAGCTTAGGGACTGAGAACACCGGGGAGCTGTTTTTT.

A remark on this clone: Other DNA sequences of this sample code for an identical CDR3. V usage is TRBV6-5 and J usage is TRBJ1-3; 8 bases agree with TRBD1. Germline V gene lookup returns CDR1 MNHEY and CDR2 SVGAGI. V dropped 0 bases and J dropped 2; count of bases not matched to a gene: 0. The CDR3 contains 15 residues. The CDR3 here is CASSYSTGAGNTIYF. Here the CDR3 DNA reads TGTGCCAGCAGTTACTCGACAGGGGCTGGAAACACCATATATTTT.

The chain combines TRBV7-9 with TRBJ2-5, with D perhaps matching TRBD1 (6 bases). The CDR3 runs to 15 residues. Trimming cost V 1 base and J 5 bases, with 14 bases left between them. From germline, CDR1 is SEHNR and CDR2 FQNEAQ (reference sequence). CDR3 DNA: TGTGCCAGCAGCTTAGAGGCCAGGGGCCGGGAGACCCAGTACTTC. Encoded protein: CASSLEARGRETQYF.

The rearrangement links TRBV29-1 to TRBJ1-1, with D perhaps matching TRBD1 (6 bases). Germline CDR1 and CDR2: SQVTM and ANQGSEA. V lost 7 bases and J lost 1, with 16 bases in between. This CDR3 is built from 14 residues. CDR3 nucleotide sequence: TGCAGCGGGAGAGATGGGGGACAGAACACTGAAGCTTTCTTT. Translating gives CSGRDGGQNTEAFF.

The rearrangement uses TRBV5-1 and TRBJ2-2; 7 bases match TRBD1. V was clipped by 2 bases and J by 1 base; unmatched bases: 5. Germline CDR1 and CDR2: SGHRS and YFSETQ. The CDR3 runs to 16 residues. CDR3 sequence reads: CASSLPGTVNTGELFF. CDR3 coding DNA: TGCGCCAGCAGCTTACCCGGGACAGTGAACACCGGGGAGCTGTTTTTT.